Following are 2 T cell receptor beta chains from one sample sequenced in a study of T-cell reconstitution after alpha-beta-depleted transplantation in children. A TCRbeta library incorporating unique molecular identifiers was prepared. One entry per CDR3 protein, called by TCRdb with MiXCR from the PCR reads. There are around 190,000 distinct CDR3 sequences in the sample; about 6.6% occur only once, and 5.5% lies in the top ten. The source material was PBMCs, sampled before TCRalphabeta/CD19-depleted stem cell transplant. Every receptor here comes from a boy aged 2 to 10 with acute lymphoblastic leukemia, due to receive a stem cell transplant.

In this sample, this clonotype turned up many times. The V and J genes are TRBV29-1 and TRBJ1-2; no clear D gene. The V and J ends lost 1 base and 6 bases respectively, with 12 bases between them. This CDR3 has 13 residues. Germline V CDR1 and CDR2: SQVTM, ANQGSEA. The CDR3 DNA reads as TGCAGCGTTGAAGGGTCAGTACTCCATGGCTACACCTTC. Amino acids: CSVEGSVLHGYTF.

This clonotype was picked up many times. This chain uses TRBV4-2 with TRBJ2-5; possibly TRBD1 for D (5 bases). There are 15 residues in the CDR3. Germline CDR1 and CDR2: LGHNA and YNFKEQ. V lost 1 base and J lost 5, with 14 bases in between. This CDR3 is CASSQGPGIGETQYF. Written as DNA, the CDR3 is TGTGCCAGCAGCCAAGGTCCAGGGATCGGGGAGACCCAGTACTTC.